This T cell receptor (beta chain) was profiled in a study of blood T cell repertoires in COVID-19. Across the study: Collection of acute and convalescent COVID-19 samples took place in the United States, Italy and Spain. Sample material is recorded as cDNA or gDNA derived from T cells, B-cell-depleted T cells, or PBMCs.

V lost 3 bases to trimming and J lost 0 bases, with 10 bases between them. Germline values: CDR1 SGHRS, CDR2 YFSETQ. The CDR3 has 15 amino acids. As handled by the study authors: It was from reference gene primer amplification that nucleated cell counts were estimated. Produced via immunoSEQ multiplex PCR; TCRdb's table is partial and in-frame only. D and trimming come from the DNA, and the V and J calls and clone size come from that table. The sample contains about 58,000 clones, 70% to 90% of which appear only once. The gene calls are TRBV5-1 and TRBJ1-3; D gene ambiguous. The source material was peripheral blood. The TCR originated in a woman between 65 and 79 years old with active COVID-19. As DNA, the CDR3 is TGCGCCAGCAGCTCTTCTCCGAGCTCTGGAAACACCATATATTTT. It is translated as CASSSSPSSGNTIYF. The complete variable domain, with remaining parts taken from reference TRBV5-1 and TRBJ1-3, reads KAGVTQTPRYLIKTRGQQVTLSCSPISGHRSVSWYQQTPGQGLQFLFEYFSETQRNKGNFPGRFSGRQFSNSRSEMNVSTLELGDSALYLCASSSSPSSGNTIYFGEGSWLTVV.